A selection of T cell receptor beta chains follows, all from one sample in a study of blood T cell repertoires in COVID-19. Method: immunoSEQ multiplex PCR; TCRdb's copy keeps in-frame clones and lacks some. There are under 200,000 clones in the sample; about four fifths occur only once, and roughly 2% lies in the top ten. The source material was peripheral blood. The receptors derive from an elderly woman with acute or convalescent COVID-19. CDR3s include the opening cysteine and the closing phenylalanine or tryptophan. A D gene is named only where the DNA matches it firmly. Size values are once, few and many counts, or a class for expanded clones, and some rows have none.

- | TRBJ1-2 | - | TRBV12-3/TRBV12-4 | TGTGCCAGCAGTTTCAGGGACTATGGCTACACCTTC | CASSFRDYGYTF
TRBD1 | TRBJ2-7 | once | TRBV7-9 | TGTGCCAGCAGCTTAGGAACCGGACAGGTCGACTACGAGCAGTACTTC | CASSLGTGQVDYEQYF
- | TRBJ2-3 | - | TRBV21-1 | TGTGCCAGCAGCACCTGGGACAGCCGATCTACAGATACGCAGTATTTT | CASSTWDSRSTDTQYF
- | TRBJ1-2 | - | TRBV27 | TGTGCCAGCAGTTTCGCGCAGGGGTATGGCTACACCTTC | CASSFAQGYGYTF
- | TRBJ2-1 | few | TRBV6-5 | TGTGCCAGCAGTTACGGCCAAACCACCTACAATGAGCAGTTCTTC | CASSYGQTTYNEQFF
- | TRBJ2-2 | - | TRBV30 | TGTGCCTGGAGCCGCCCCTCCGCAGGGGCGAACACCGGGGAGCTGTTTTTT | CAWSRPSAGANTGELFF
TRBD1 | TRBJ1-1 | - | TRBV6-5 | TGTGCCAGCAGCCAGGACAGGGGGATTGCTTTCTTT | CASSQDRGIAFF
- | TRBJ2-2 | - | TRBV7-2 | TGTGCCAGCAGACCCTCCAGCGCCACCGGGGAGCTGTTTTTT | CASRPSSATGELFF
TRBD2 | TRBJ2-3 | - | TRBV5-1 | TGCGCCAGCAGCTTGGGGGGACTAGGCACAGATACGCAGTATTTT | CASSLGGLGTDTQYF
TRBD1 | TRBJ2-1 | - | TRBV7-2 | TGTGCCAGCAGCCTCTCGTGGGTTGGGACAGGGTCCTACAATGAGCAGTTCTTC | CASSLSWVGTGSYNEQFF
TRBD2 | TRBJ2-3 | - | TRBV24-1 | TGTGCCACCTCAGGAGCGGGAGGAGGCACAGATACGCAGTATTTT | CATSGAGGGTDTQYF
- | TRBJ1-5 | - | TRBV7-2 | TGTGCCAGCAGCTTAACTACATATAATCAGCCCCAGCATTTT | CASSLTTYNQPQHF
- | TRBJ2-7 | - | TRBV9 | TGTGCCAGCAGCGTAGCGGACTCTTACGAGCAGTACTTC | CASSVADSYEQYF
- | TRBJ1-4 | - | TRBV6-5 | TGTGCCAGCAGTTACTCGGGCCAGGGGATGGAAAAACTGTTTTTT | CASSYSGQGMEKLFF
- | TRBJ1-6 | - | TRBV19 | TGTGCCAGTAGTATATCGGGGATTTCACCCCTCCACTTT | CASSISGISPLHF
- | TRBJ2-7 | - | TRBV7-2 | TGTGCCAGCAGCTTAGCTTACGGGAACGAGCAGTACTTC | CASSLAYGNEQYF
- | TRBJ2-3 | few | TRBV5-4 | TGTGCCAGCAGCTTCCCGCTAGAGACAGATACGCAGTATTTT | CASSFPLETDTQYF
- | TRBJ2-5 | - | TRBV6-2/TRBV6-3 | TGTGCCAGCAGTTACTCAGCCTTACGGGAGACCCAGTACTTC | CASSYSALRETQYF
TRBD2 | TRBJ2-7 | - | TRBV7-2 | TGTGCCAGCAGCTTAGGGGGACTAGCGGGGGGCTACGAGCAGTACTTC | CASSLGGLAGGYEQYF
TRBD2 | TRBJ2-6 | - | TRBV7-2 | TGTGCCAGCAGCTTACTAGCGGGTAACTCTGGGGCCAACGTCCTGACTTTC | CASSLLAGNSGANVLTF
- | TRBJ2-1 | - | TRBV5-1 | TGCGCCAGCGGGGTGGGGCAGAGCAATGAGCAGTTCTTC | CASGVGQSNEQFF
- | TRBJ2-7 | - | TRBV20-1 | TGCAGTGCTCGACTCCCGGGCGAGCAGTACTTC | CSARLPGEQYF
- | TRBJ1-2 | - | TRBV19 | TGTGCCAGTAGGCCGGCGGAAGGGGCCGGGGGTGGCTACACCTTC | CASRPAEGAGGGYTF
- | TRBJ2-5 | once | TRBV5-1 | TGCGCCAGCAGCGGAGGGGCGAGGTACCAAGAGACCCAGTACTTC | CASSGGARYQETQYF
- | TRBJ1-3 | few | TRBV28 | TGTGCCAGCAGTCCCTCAGGTCTGGGTGGAAACACCATATATTTT | CASSPSGLGGNTIYF
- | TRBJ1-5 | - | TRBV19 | TGTGCCAGTAGTATTCCAGGTTCGAGGCCCCAGCATTTT | CASSIPGSRPQHF
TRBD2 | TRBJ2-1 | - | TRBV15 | TGTGCCACCGGGACTAGCTCAAAAAATGAGCAGTTCTTC | CATGTSSKNEQFF
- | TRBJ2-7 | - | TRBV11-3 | TGTGCCAGCAGCTCGGGTGGCGAGCAGTACTTC | CASSSGGEQYF
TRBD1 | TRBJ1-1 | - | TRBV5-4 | TGTGCCAGCAGCCCCGGGACAGAAAGGTGGAACACTGAAGCTTTCTTT | CASSPGTERWNTEAFF
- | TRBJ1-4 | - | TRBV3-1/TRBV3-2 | TGTGCCAGCAGGAGCATAGGGGGGGGCCGGGAAAAACTGTTTTTT | CASRSIGGGREKLFF
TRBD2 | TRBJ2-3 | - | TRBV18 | TGTGCCAGCTCACTGGGGACTAGCGGGAGGGCCGGAACGCAGTATTTT | CASSLGTSGRAGTQYF
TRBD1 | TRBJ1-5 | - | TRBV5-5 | TGTGCCAGCAGCTTGGTGGGACAGGGGGGGAATCAGCCCCAGCATTTT | CASSLVGQGGNQPQHF
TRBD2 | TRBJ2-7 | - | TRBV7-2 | TGTGCCAGCAGCTTAGATGGCGGGGGGAGTTCCTACGAGCAGTACTTC | CASSLDGGGSSYEQYF
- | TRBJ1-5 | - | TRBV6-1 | TGTGCCAGCAGTGAACGTGGCAATCAGCCCCAGCATTTT | CASSERGNQPQHF
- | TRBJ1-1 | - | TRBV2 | TGTGCCAGCAGTGAAGCCAGGGCCCCCACTGAAGCTTTCTTT | CASSEARAPTEAFF
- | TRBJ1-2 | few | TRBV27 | TGTGCCAGCAGTTTATATTGGAACCCCCTCGGGTATGGCTACACCTTC | CASSLYWNPLGYGYTF
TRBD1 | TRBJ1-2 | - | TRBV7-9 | TGTGCCAGCAGCTTAGAGGCAGGGGGTAACTATGGCTACACCTTC | CASSLEAGGNYGYTF
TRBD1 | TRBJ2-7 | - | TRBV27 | TGTGCCAGCAGTCCAGGGACAGGGGTATGGTACGAGCAGTACTTC | CASSPGTGVWYEQYF
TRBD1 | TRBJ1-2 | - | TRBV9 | TGTGCCAGCAGCGTAGCTCCGGGACAGGGGACCTATGGCTACACCTTC | CASSVAPGQGTYGYTF
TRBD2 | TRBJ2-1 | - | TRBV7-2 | TGTGCCAGCAGCTTAGCCGGGACTAGCTCCTACAATGAGCAGTTCTTC | CASSLAGTSSYNEQFF
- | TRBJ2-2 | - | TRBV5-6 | TGTGCCAGCAGTTCTAGCAACACCGGGGAGCTGTTTTTT | CASSSSNTGELFF
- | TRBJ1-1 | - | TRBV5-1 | TGCGCCAGCAGCTTGGACAGGGAGTACACTGAAGCTTTCTTT | CASSLDREYTEAFF
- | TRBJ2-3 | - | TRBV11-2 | TGTGCCAGCAGCTTAGGTCTAGCGTATAGCACAGATACGCAGTATTTT | CASSLGLAYSTDTQYF
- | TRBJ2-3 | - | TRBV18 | TGTGCCAGCTCCCTATCACTCACAGATACGCAGTATTTT | CASSLSLTDTQYF
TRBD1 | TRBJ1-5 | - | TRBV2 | TGTGCCAGCAGGGTGACAGGGGGCCTCAATCAGCCCCAGCATTTT | CASRVTGGLNQPQHF
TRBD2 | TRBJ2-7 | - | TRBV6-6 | TGTGCCAGCCAGACTAGCGGGAGGATGTACGAGCAGTACTTC | CASQTSGRMYEQYF
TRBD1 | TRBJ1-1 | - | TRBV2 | TGTGCCAGCAGCTTGGGACAGGGGGACACTGAAGCTTTCTTT | CASSLGQGDTEAFF
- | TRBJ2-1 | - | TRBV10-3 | TGTGCCATCAGTGAGCCCCAATCCGGGACACCCCTGGATGGTGAGCAGTTCTTC | CAISEPQSGTPLDGEQFF